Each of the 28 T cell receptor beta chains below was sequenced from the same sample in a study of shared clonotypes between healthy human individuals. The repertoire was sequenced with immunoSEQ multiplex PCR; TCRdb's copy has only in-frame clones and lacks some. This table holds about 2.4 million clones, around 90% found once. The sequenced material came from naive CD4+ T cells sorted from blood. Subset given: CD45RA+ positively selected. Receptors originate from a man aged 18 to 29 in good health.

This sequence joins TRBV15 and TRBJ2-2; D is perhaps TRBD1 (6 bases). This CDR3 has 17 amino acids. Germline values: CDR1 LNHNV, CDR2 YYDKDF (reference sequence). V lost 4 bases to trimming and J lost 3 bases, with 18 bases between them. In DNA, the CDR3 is TGTGCCACCAGCAACTCCCCGGCCAGGGGTGACACCGGGGAGCTGTTTTTT. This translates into CATSNSPARGDTGELFF.

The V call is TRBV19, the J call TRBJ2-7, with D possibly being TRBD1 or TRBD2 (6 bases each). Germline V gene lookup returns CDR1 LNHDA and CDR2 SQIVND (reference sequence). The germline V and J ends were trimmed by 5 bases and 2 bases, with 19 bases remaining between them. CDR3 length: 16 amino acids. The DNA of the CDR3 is TGTGCCAGTAGTTCTGCGGGACATAGAATAGCCTACGAGCAGTACTTC. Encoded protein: CASSSAGHRIAYEQYF. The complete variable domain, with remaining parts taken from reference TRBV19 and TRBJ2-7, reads DGGITQSPKYLFRKEGQNVTLSCEQNLNHDAMYWYRQDPGQGLRLIYYSQIVNDFQKGDIAEGYSVSREKKESFPLTVTSAQKNPTAFYLCASSSAGHRIAYEQYFGPGTRLTVT.

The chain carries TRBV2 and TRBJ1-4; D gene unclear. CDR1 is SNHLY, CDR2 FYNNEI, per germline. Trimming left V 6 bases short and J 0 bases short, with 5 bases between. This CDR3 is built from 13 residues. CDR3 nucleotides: TGTGCCAGCAGGGTGACAACTAATGAAAAACTGTTTTTT. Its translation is CASRVTTNEKLFF.

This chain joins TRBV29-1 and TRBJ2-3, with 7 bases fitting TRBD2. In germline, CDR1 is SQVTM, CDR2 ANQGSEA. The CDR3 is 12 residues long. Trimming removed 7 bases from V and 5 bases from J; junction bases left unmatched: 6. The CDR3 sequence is CSAAGGRDTQYF. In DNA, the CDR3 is TGCAGCGCGGCCGGGGGGAGAGATACGCAGTATTTT.

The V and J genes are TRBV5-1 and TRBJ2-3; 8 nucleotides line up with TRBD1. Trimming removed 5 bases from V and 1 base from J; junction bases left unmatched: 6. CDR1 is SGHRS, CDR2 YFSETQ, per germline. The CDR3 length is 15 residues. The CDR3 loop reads CASRSLGQGTDTQYF. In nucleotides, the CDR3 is TGCGCCAGCAGATCTTTGGGACAGGGCACAGATACGCAGTATTTT.

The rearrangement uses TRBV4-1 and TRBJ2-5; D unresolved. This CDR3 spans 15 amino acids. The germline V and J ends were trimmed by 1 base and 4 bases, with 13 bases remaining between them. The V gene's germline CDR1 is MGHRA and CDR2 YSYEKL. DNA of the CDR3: TGCGCCAGCAGCCAAGTCCCGGTCTTGGGAGAGACCCAGTACTTC. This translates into CASSQVPVLGETQYF.

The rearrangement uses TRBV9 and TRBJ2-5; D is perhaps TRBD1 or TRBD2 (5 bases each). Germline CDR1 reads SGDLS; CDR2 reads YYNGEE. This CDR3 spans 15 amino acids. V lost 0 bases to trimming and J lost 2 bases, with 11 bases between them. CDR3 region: CASSVVGTYQETQYF. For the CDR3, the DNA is TGTGCCAGCAGCGTAGTCGGGACGTATCAAGAGACCCAGTACTTC.

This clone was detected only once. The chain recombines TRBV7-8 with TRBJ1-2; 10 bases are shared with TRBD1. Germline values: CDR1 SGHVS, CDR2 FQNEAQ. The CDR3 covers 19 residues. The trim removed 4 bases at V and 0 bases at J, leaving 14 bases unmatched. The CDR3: CASSYLLDRGRRANYGYTF. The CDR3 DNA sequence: TGTGCCAGCAGCTACTTACTTGACAGGGGGCGTAGAGCTAACTATGGCTACACCTTC.

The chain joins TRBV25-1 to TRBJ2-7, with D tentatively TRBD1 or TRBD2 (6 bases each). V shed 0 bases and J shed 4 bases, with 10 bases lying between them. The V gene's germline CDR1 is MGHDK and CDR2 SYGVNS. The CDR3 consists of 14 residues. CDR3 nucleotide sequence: TGTGCCAGCAGTGAATATGGGGGGCATTACGAGCAGTACTTC. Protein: CASSEYGGHYEQYF.

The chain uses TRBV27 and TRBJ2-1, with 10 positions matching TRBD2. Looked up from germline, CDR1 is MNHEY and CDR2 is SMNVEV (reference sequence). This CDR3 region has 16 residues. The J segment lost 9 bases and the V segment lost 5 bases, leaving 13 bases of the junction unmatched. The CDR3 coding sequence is TGTGCCAGCAGTCCGGGGGCTAGCGGGAGAGGTGGTGAGCAGTTCTTC. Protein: CASSPGASGRGGEQFF.

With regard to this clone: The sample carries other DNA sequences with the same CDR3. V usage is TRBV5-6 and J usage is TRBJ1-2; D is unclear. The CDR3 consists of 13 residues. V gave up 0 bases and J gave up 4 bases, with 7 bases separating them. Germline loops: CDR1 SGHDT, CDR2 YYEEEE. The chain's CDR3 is CASSLAGSYGYTF. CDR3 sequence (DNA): TGTGCCAGCAGCTTGGCCGGAAGCTATGGCTACACCTTC.

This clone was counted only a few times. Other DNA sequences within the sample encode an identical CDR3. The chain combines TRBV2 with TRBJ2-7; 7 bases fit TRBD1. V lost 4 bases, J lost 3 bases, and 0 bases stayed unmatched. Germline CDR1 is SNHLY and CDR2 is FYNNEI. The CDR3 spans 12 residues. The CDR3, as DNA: TGTGCCAGCAGTGGACAGGGCTACGAGCAGTACTTC. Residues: CASSGQGYEQYF.

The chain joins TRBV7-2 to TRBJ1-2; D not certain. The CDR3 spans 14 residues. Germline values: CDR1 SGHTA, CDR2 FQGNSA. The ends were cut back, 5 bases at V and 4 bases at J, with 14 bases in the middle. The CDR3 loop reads CASSTTGGGYGYTF. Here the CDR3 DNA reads TGTGCCAGCAGCACTACCGGAGGAGGCTATGGCTACACCTTC.

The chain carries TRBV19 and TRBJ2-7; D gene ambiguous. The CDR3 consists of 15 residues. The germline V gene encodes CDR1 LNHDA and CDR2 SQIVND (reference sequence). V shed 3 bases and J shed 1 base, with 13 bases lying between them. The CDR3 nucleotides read TGTGCCAGTAGTATCGAGAAGGGTCCTTCCTACGAGCAGTACTTC. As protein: CASSIEKGPSYEQYF.

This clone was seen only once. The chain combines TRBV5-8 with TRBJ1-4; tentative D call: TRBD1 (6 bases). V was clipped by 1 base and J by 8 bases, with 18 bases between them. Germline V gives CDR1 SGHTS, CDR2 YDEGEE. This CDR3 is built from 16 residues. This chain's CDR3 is CASSLSGGAKNEKLFF. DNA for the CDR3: TGTGCCAGCAGCTTGTCGGGGGGCGCAAAGAACGAAAAACTGTTTTTT.

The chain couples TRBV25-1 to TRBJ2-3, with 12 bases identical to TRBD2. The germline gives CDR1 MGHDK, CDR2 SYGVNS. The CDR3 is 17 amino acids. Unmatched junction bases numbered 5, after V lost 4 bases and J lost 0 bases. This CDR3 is CASSGGTSGLSTDTQYF. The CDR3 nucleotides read TGTGCCAGCAGTGGTGGGACTAGCGGGCTTAGCACAGATACGCAGTATTTT.

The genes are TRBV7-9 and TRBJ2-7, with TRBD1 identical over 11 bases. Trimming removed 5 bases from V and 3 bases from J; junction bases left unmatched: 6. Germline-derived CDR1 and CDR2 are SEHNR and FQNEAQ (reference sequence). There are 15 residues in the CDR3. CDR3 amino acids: CASSQPGTGGYEQYF. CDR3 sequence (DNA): TGTGCCAGCAGCCAACCCGGGACAGGGGGCTACGAGCAGTACTTC.

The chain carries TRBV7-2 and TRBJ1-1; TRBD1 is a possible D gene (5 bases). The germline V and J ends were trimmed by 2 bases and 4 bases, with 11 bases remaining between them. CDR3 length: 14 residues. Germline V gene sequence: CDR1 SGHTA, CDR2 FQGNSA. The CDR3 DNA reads TGTGCCAGCAGCTTAAGGGGAGGAACCACTGAAGCTTTCTTT. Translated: CASSLRGGTTEAFF.

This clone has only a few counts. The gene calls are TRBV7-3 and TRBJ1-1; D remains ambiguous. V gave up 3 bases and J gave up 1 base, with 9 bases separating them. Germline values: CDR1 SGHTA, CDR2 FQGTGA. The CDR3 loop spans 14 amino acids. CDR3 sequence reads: CASSLGGSNTEAFF. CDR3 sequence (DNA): TGTGCCAGCAGCTTGGGCGGATCGAACACTGAAGCTTTCTTT.

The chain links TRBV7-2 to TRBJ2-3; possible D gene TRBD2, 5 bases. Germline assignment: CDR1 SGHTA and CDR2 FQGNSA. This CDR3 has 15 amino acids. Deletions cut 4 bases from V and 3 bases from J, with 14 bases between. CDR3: CASSSAEGKTDTQYF. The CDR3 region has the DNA TGTGCCAGCAGCTCAGCAGAGGGAAAAACAGATACGCAGTATTTT.

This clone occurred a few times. DNA for the CDR3: TGCAGCGTTGCCGGACAGATTAACACTGAAGCTTTCTTT. It codes for CSVAGQINTEAFF. The rearrangement links TRBV29-1 to TRBJ1-1; TRBD1 might be the D (6 bases). The CDR3 extends over 13 amino acids. CDR1 is SQVTM, CDR2 ANQGSEA, per germline. V gave up 4 bases and J gave up 2 bases, with 11 bases separating them.

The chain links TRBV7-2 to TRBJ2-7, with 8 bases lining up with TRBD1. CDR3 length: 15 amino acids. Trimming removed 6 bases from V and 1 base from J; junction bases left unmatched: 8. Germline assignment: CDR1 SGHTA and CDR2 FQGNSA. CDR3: CASRPGQGRSYEQYF. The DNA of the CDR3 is TGTGCCAGCAGGCCCGGACAGGGAAGGTCCTACGAGCAGTACTTC.

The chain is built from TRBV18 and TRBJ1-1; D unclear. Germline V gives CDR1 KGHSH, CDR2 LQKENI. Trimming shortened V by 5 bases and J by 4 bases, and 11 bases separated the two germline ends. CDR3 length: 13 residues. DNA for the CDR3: TGTGCCAGCTCAGGGGTAGAGGGCACTGAAGCTTTCTTT. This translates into CASSGVEGTEAFF.

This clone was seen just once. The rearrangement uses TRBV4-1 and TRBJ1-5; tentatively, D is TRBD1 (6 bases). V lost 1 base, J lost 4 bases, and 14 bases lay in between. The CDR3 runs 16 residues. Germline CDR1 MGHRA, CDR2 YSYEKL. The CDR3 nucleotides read TGCGCCAGCAGCCAAGGGTTGGGAACAGGGAATCAGCCCCAGCATTTT. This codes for CASSQGLGTGNQPQHF.

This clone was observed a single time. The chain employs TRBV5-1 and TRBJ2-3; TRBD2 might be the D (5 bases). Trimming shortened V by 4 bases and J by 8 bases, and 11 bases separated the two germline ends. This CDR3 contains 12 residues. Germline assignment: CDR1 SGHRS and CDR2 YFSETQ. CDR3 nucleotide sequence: TGCGCCAGCAGCCTCGACTACCCTACGCAGTATTTT. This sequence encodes CASSLDYPTQYF.

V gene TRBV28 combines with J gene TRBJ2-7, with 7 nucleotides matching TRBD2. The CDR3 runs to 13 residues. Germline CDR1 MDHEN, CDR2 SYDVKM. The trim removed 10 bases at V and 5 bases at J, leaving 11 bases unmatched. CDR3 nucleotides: TGTGCCACCGCCTCCCCCCTAGCGGACGAGCAGTACTTC. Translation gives CATASPLADEQYF.

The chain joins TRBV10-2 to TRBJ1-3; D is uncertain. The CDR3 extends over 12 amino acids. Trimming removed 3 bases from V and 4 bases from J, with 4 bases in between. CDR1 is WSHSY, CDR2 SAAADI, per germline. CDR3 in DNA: TGCGCCAGCAGTGATCCCGGAAACACCATATATTTT. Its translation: CASSDPGNTIYF.

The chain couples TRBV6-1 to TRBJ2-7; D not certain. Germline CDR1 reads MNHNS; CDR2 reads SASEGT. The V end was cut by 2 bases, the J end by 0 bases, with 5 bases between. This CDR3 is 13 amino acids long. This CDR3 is CASSEPSSYEQYF. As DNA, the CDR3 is TGTGCCAGCAGTGAACCCAGCTCCTACGAGCAGTACTTC.